These 21 T cell receptor beta chains share one sample of origin, sequenced in a study of regulatory T cells in long-lasting Graves disease. Time point denoted: newly diagnosed GD, antithyroid drugs for less than 3 months. PBMCs provided the RNA from which the TCR library was made. Building the TCR beta libraries relied on iRepertoire HTBI primers, and CDR3 regions underwent Arm-PCR. TCRdb redid the calling of the multiplex PCR reads with MiXCR, one entry per CDR3 protein. The sample records 360,000 or so distinct CDR3 sequences, 12% being singletons. The same data also went into a second study, on T cells in Graves' hyperthyroidism and ophthalmopathy.

This specimen consisted of peripheral blood mononuclear cells (PBMCs), obtained at new diagnosis, from a patient treated with antithyroid drugs. These receptors were obtained from a woman younger than 35 with Graves disease.

This clonotype was recorded many times. The chain joins TRBV6-9 to TRBJ1-1; unclear D gene. CDR3 length: 12 amino acids. CDR1 MNHGY and CDR2 SVAAGI come from the germline V gene. The ends were cut back, 3 bases at V and 4 bases at J, with 6 bases in the middle. CDR3 amino acids: CASSYKPTEAFF. The CDR3 DNA follows: TGTGCCAGCAGTTACAAGCCCACTGAAGCTTTCTTT.

As for this clonotype: The junction and the germline gene differ at one end; a read error may be behind it. This CDR3 is CVSSGTYNEQFF. CDR3 sequence (DNA): TGTGTCAGCAGTGGGACCTACAATGAGCAGTTCTTC. This chain uses TRBV28 with TRBJ2-1; D not certain. Per germline, CDR1 MDHEN and CDR2 SYDVKM. The length of the CDR3 is 12 residues.

V and J are TRBV4-3 and TRBJ2-5, with a weak D call TRBD2 (5 bases). The V end was cut by 0 bases, the J end by 1 base, with 9 bases between. The CDR3 loop spans 15 amino acids. Germline assignment: CDR1 LGHNA and CDR2 YSLEER. DNA of the CDR3: TGCGCCAGCAGCCAAGATCTGGAGGTCCAAGAGACCCAGTACTTC. Protein product: CASSQDLEVQETQYF.

This sequence joins TRBV4-2 and TRBJ1-1, with 11 bases lining up with TRBD1. The CDR3 extends over 15 amino acids. Germline V CDR1 and CDR2: LGHNA, YNFKEQ. The junction had 1 base not matched to a gene; V was cut back by 1 base and J by 3 bases. The CDR3, as DNA: TGTGCCAGCAGCCAAGGGGACAGGGGGGACACTGAAGCTTTCTTT. Encoded protein: CASSQGDRGDTEAFF.

The table lists this clonotype with many counts. CDR3 amino acids: CASSAGRMNTEAFF. The CDR3 nucleotides read TGTGCCAGCAGCGCCGGACGGATGAACACTGAAGCTTTCTTT. The rearrangement joins TRBV5-4 to TRBJ1-1; the D is unclear. The V end was cut by 4 bases, the J end by 0 bases, with 10 bases between. This CDR3 region has 14 residues. From germline, CDR1 is SGHNT and CDR2 YYREEE (reference sequence).

This clonotype was seen repeatedly, ten times or more. The V gene is TRBV2, the J gene TRBJ1-1, with 7 positions matching TRBD1. Germline loops: CDR1 SNHLY, CDR2 FYNNEI. The V gene end was trimmed by 6 bases and the J gene end by 7 bases; junction bases not matched to a gene: 8. The CDR3 length is 13 residues. The CDR3 protein is CASSSRRDSEAFF. The DNA of the CDR3 is TGTGCCAGCAGCTCCCGAAGGGACAGTGAAGCTTTCTTT.

This clonotype was seen at least ten times. This chain uses TRBV6-1 with TRBJ1-1; the D gene is possibly TRBD1 (5 bases). CDR1 is MNHNS and CDR2 is SASEGT in the germline V gene. V was shortened by 6 bases and J by 1 base, with 6 bases between the two germline ends. This CDR3 region has 12 residues. CDR3 sequence: CASRTGNTEAFF. The CDR3, as DNA: TGTGCCAGCAGAACAGGGAACACTGAAGCTTTCTTT.

This clonotype was seen at least ten times. Here the CDR3 DNA reads TGCGCCAGCAGCTTGATTCAGGTTTCGATCAATGAGCAGTTCTTC. Translation gives CASSLIQVSINEQFF. The chain is built from TRBV5-1 and TRBJ2-1, with D unclear. Trimming removed 1 base at V and 6 bases at J, with 14 bases between. Germline values: CDR1 SGHRS, CDR2 YFSETQ. The CDR3 has 15 amino acids.

The chain employs TRBV12-3 or TRBV12-4 and TRBJ2-3; TRBD1 matches 8 bases. The CDR3 contains 15 residues. With 7 bases clipped from V and 2 bases from J, the junction kept 8 bases outside the gene matches. CDR3 sequence reads: CASNADRDLTDTQYF. CDR3 DNA: TGTGCCAGCAATGCGGACAGGGATCTCACAGATACGCAGTATTTT.

In the case of this clonotype: The CDR3 does not end in the conserved phenylalanine or tryptophan, so this is likely a read error. The chain couples TRBV25-1 to TRBJ2-2; either TRBD1 or TRBD2 may fit D (5 bases each). Trimming removed 6 bases from V and 0 bases from J, with 17 bases in between. From germline, CDR1 is MGHDK and CDR2 SYGVNS. The CDR3 spans 17 residues. The CDR3 protein is CASRARLGTANTGELFS. The CDR3 DNA reads as TGTGCCAGCAGAGCACGATTAGGGACGGCGAACACCGGGGAGCTGTTTTCT.

At least ten counts were recorded for this clonotype. The V call is TRBV12-3 or TRBV12-4, the J call TRBJ2-1; TRBD2 might be the D (6 bases). Trimming took 5 bases from V and 7 from J, leaving 18 bases between them. CDR3 length: 15 residues. The CDR3 region is CASSGFRRAGNEQFF. The CDR3 coding sequence is TGTGCCAGCAGTGGGTTCCGGAGGGCGGGGAATGAGCAGTTCTTC.

This chain links TRBV7-9 with TRBJ1-2; no definite D call. The CDR3 loop spans 13 amino acids. Germline lookup yields CDR1 SEHNR and CDR2 FQNEAQ (reference sequence). V dropped 6 bases and J dropped 8 bases, with 16 bases sitting between them. The CDR3 bases are TGTGCCAGCAGTCCGGCCGGTACATTAGGCTACACCTTC. Encoded protein: CASSPAGTLGYTF. The full variable domain, in which reference TRBV7-9 and TRBJ1-2 provide the parts outside the CDR3, is DTGVSQNPRHKITKRGQNVTFRCDPISEHNRLYWYRQTLGQGPEFLTYFQNEAQLEKSRLLSDRFSAERPKGSFSTLEIQRTEQGDSAMYLCASSPAGTLGYTFGSGTRLTVV.

This rearrangement joins TRBV4-1 to TRBJ2-1, with D tentatively TRBD2 (5 bases). The CDR3 consists of 16 residues. Germline V lookup: CDR1 MGHRA, CDR2 YSYEKL. Trimming removed 1 base at V and 7 bases at J, with 17 bases between. In DNA, the CDR3 is TGCGCCAGCAGCCAAGGCCCGACCCCCGGGGATAATGAGCAGTTCTTC. Translating it yields CASSQGPTPGDNEQFF.

The CDR3 sequence: CASSYSKREEFF. CDR3 DNA: TGTGCCAGCAGTTACTCGAAGCGGGAGGAGTTCTTC. This rearrangement joins TRBV6-5 to TRBJ2-1, with TRBD2 identical over 9 bases. Germline CDR1 is MNHEY and CDR2 is SVGAGI. The CDR3 sequence is 12 residues long. The V and J ends lost 0 bases and 14 bases, in that order; junction bases with no gene match: 2.

This rearrangement joins TRBV20-1 to TRBJ1-2; 9 bases are shared with TRBD1. Germline assignment: CDR1 DFQATT and CDR2 SNEGSKA (reference sequence). This CDR3 is built from 16 residues. V lost 6 bases and J lost 0; bases outside the gene matches: 11. The CDR3 protein is CSAWGQGGSANYGYTF. The DNA for the CDR3 is TGCAGTGCATGGGGACAGGGAGGTAGCGCTAACTATGGCTACACCTTC.

The sample holds many counts of this clonotype. The rearrangement uses TRBV11-3 and TRBJ1-1; D is undetermined. There are 12 residues in the CDR3. The ends were cut back, 4 bases at V and 7 bases at J, with 10 bases in the middle. Per the germline V gene, CDR1 is SGHNT and CDR2 is YENEEA. CDR3 DNA sequence: TGTGCCAGCAGCTCGGCGGCGGGTGAAGCTTTCTTT. This encodes CASSSAAGEAFF.

At least ten counts were recorded for this clonotype. The chain employs TRBV6-1 and TRBJ2-1; either TRBD1 or TRBD2 may supply D (5 bases each). The CDR3 length is 16 residues. Germline CDR1 is MNHNS and CDR2 is SASEGT. V was shortened by 2 bases and J by 0 bases, with 11 bases between the two germline ends. The DNA of the CDR3 is TGTGCCAGCAGTGAAATAGAGGGGAGCTCCTACAATGAGCAGTTCTTC. Its protein is CASSEIEGSSYNEQFF.

This clonotype was recorded many times. The chain couples TRBV20-1 to TRBJ2-7; 10 bases fit TRBD2. Looked up from germline, CDR1 is DFQATT and CDR2 is SNEGSKA (reference sequence). V dropped 2 bases and J dropped 4; count of bases not matched to a gene: 5. This CDR3 is 14 amino acids long. This CDR3 reads CSARHGTSAYEQYF. In DNA, the CDR3 is TGCAGTGCTAGACACGGGACTAGCGCTTACGAGCAGTACTTC.

This clonotype was counted ten times or more. The chain combines TRBV6-2 or TRBV6-3 with TRBJ1-1, with no clear D. CDR1 MNHEY and CDR2 SVGEGT come from the germline V gene. The CDR3 covers 14 residues. Trimming removed 4 bases at V and 0 bases at J, with 9 bases between. CDR3 bases: TGTGCCAGCAGTTGGAAAATGATGAACACTGAAGCTTTCTTT. This gives the protein CASSWKMMNTEAFF.

This clonotype appeared many times. The chain recombines TRBV5-1 with TRBJ1-4; no clear D. This CDR3 is built from 19 residues. Germline V gives CDR1 SGHRS, CDR2 YFSETQ. Trimming pared 4 bases from V and 0 bases from J, leaving 22 bases between. Here the CDR3 DNA reads TGCGCCAGCAGCATTGGCACCTCCGGACGGACTGCAACTAATGAAAAACTGTTTTTT. Translating gives CASSIGTSGRTATNEKLFF. Together with reference TRBV5-1 and TRBJ1-4, the CDR3 gives the full variable domain: KAGVTQTPRYLIKTRGQQVTLSCSPISGHRSVSWYQQTPGQGLQFLFEYFSETQRNKGNFPGRFSGRQFSNSRSEMNVSTLELGDSALYLCASSIGTSGRTATNEKLFFGSGTQLSVL.

This clonotype was counted ten times or more. This sequence joins TRBV20-1 and TRBJ2-3; the D gene could be TRBD1 or TRBD2 (6 bases each). Deletions cut 3 bases from V and 6 bases from J, with 16 bases between. Per the germline V gene, CDR1 is DFQATT and CDR2 is SNEGSKA (reference sequence). This CDR3 is built from 14 residues. The DNA for the CDR3 is TGCAGTGCTAGGGGGGCTAGGGGGGAGGATACGCAGTATTTT. It specifies CSARGARGEDTQYF.